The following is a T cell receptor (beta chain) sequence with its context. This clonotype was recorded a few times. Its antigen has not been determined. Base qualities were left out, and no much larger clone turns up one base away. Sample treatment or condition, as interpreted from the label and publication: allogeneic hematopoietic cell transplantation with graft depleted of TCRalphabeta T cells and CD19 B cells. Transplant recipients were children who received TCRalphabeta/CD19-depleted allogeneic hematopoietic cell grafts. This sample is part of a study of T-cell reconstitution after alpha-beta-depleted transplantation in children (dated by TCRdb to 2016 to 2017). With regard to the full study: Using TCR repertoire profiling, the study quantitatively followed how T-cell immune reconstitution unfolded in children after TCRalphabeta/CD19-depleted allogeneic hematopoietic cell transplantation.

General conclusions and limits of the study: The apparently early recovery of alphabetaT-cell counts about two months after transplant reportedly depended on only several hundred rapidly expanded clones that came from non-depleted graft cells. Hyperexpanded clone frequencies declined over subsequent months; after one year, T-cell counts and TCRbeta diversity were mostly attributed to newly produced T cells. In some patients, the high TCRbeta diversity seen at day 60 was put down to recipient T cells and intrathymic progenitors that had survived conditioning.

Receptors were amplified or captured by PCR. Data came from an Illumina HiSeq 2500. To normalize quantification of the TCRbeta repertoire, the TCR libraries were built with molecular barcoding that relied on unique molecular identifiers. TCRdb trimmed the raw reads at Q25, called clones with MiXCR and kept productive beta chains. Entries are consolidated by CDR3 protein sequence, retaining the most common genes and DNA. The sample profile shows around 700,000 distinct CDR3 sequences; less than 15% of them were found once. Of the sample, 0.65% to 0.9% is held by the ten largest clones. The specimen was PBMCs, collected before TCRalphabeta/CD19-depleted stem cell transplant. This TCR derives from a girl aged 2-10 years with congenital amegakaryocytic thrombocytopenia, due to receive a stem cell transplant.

The base sequence is TGCGCCAGCAGTGGGGTTGGGGAGCAGTACTTC. Translated, this gives CASSGVGEQYF. The rearrangement joined TRBV10-2 to TRBJ2-7; the D gene is not confidently resolved. CDR1 and CDR2 (WSHSY, SAAADI) derive from the germline V gene. V gives up 4 bases and J gives up 7 bases, and the segment between their germline ends measures 8 bases. The CDR3 spans 11 residues, from the cysteine through the phenylalanine. The only DNA kept is the CDR3, 33 bases in frame from the first base.